This T cell receptor (beta chain) was identified in a study of a mutant IDH1 vaccine in newly diagnosed glioma. Study-wide results and limits: With respect to changes in top peripheral T cell clonotypes, pseudoprogression seemed unrelated.

A remark on this clone: Its target is not known.

Libraries were prepared by immunoSEQ multiplex PCR; TCRdb keeps only in-frame clonotypes and omits some of them. This sample has some 40,000 clones, with 75% to 90% found just once. Described time point: week 11, during vaccination. Vaccinated patients received 300 ug of mutant IDH1 20-mer peptide per dose, with topical imiquimod. V was cut by 1 base and J by 7 bases, with 7 bases left in between. CDR3 size: 12 residues. Germline V CDR1 and CDR2: PRHDT, FYEKMQ (reference sequence). The chain links TRBV13 to TRBJ2-5; D is tentatively TRBD1 or TRBD2 (5 bases each). Sample: peripheral blood mononuclear cells (PBMCs), taken from a glioma patient whose treatment included an IDH1 peptide vaccine. The sequence was obtained from a woman aged 25 to 39 with glioma. Some clones in this sample may be carry-over from other donors' samples. CDR3 bases: TGTGCCAGCAGCTTAGATGGGGGGACCCAGTACTTC. This encodes CASSLDGGTQYF.